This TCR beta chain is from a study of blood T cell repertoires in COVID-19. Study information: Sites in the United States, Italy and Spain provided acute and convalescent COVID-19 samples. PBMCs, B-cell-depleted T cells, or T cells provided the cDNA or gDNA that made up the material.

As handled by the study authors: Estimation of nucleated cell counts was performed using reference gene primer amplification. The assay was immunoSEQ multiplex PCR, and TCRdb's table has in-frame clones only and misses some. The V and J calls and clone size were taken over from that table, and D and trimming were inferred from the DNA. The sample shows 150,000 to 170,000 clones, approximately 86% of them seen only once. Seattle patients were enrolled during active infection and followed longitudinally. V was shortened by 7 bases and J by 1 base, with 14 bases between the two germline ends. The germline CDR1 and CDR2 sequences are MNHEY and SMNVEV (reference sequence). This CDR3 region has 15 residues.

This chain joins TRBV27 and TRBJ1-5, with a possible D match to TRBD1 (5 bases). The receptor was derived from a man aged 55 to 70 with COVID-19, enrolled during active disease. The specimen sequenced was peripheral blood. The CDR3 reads CASKDRILSNQPQHF. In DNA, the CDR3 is TGTGCCAGCAAAGACAGAATCTTAAGCAATCAGCCCCAGCATTTT.